Described below is a single TCR beta chain sequence and its context. Germline V CDR1 and CDR2: SQVTM, ANQGSEA. This CDR3 is built from 15 residues. V lost 7 bases, J lost 1 base, and 17 bases lay in between. The entry originates in a study of T-cell reconstitution after alpha-beta-depleted transplantation in children. The TCRbeta library was prepared with unique molecular identifiers. One entry per CDR3 protein, called by TCRdb with MiXCR from the PCR reads. The table shows around 530,000 distinct CDR3 sequences, with approximately 29% occurring only once. The sequence was collected from a human donor who donated a stem cell graft to a child with aplastic anemia. The gene calls are TRBV29-1 and TRBJ2-1, with D tentatively TRBD1 (6 bases). Specimen: PBMCs from the stem cell graft donor, collected from the stem cell graft. In DNA form, the CDR3 reads TGCAGCGCCGTGAGCCAGGACAGTTCCTACAATGAGCAGTTCTTC. Translation: CSAVSQDSSYNEQFF.